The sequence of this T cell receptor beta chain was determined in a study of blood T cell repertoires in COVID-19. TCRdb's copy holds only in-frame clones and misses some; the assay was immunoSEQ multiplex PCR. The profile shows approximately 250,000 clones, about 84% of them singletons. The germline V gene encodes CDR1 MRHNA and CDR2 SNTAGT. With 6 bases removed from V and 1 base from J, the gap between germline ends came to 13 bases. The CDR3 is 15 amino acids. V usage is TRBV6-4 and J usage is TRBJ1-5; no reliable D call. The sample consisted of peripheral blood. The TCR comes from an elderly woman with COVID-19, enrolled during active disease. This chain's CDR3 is CASSAQPSSNQPQHF. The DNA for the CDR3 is TGTGCCAGCAGCGCACAGCCGTCGAGCAATCAGCCCCAGCATTTT.